These 3 T cell receptor beta chains originate from one sample sequenced in a study of TIL therapy for anti-PD-1-resistant metastatic lung cancer. As to time point: pre-treatment sample, taken before nivolumab and TIL therapy. The libraries were made with immunoSEQ v3. The assay was immunoSEQ multiplex PCR, and TCRdb's table has in-frame clones only and misses some. Among tens of thousands of clones listed, 69% were seen once. The sequenced sample was blood, obtained at baseline. These receptor sequences come from a person between 25 and 80 years old with non-small cell lung cancer.

In this sample, this clone turned up a few times. The chain has TRBV7-9 and TRBJ2-5; D possibly corresponds to TRBD1 (6 bases). The CDR3 is 13 amino acids. Trimming took off 2 bases at V and 5 bases at J, with 9 bases between the two ends. Germline V CDR1 and CDR2: SEHNR, FQNEAQ (reference sequence). The CDR3 reads CASSLSGAETQYF. The DNA for the CDR3 is TGTGCCAGCAGCTTATCAGGGGCCGAGACCCAGTACTTC.

As regards this clone: Other DNA sequences in this sample translate to the same CDR3. The gene calls are TRBV10-3 and TRBJ2-1, with D hard to call. This CDR3 region has 14 residues. CDR1 ENHRY and CDR2 SYGVKD come from the germline V gene. Trimming stripped 0 bases from V and 4 bases from J, with 7 bases between. CDR3 in amino acids: CAISESTEYNEQFF. Written as DNA, the CDR3 is TGTGCCATCAGTGAGTCTACAGAGTACAATGAGCAGTTCTTC.

This clone was detected a few times. For the CDR3, the DNA is TGTGCCACTGGGACAGGGGGTACCTACGAGCAGTACTTC. This gives the protein CATGTGGTYEQYF. The chain couples TRBV15 to TRBJ2-7, with 11 bases matching TRBD1. This CDR3 contains 13 residues. Trimming cost V 9 bases and J 2 bases; bases outside gene matches: 3. Germline V gene sequence: CDR1 LNHNV, CDR2 YYDKDF (reference sequence).